This T cell receptor (beta chain) emerged from a study of identical twins (dated by TCRdb to about 2016). Background on the whole study: TCR alpha and beta repertoires from monozygotic twins, unrelated adults of various ages and cord blood were deep-sequenced to test whether fetal clonotypes persist. To rule out contamination, the twin experiments were replicated at different times with different library preparation protocols. Overall results and qualifications from the work: Abundant cord blood beta clonotypes had fewer insertions, young adult naive repertoires showed a similar but weaker trend, and memory repertoires showed no such trend. Out-of-frame TCR alpha sequences shared between twins showed an excess of low generation-probability sequences compared with coincidental sharing between unrelated individuals. Zero-insertion analyses could be partly confounded by invariant T cells such as MAIT and iNKT, although diverse VJ usage argued against such confounding for most clonotypes. In beta out-of-frame sequences, excess twin sharing was weaker, because having fewer shared sequences lowered the signal-to-noise ratio. Out-of-frame TCR alpha sharing in monozygotic twins was systematically underestimated by recombination models, whereas sharing between unrelated individuals was in agreement with the recombination models. Because the same donors could not be followed over many years, the conclusions relied on cross-sectional statistical analysis.

The library was made by 5' RACE. Reads for this sample came from an Illumina HiSeq 2000. Template switching added a universal primer binding site, and the final cDNA carried a unique molecular identifier that allowed TCR cDNA molecules to be counted accurately. First-strand cDNA for TCR alpha and beta chains was synthesized from specific primers in the conserved constant-segment region. To control for contamination, every cDNA library carried two barcodes: a SMART-Mk sample barcode plus Illumina barcodes. Two successive PCR steps introduced TruSeq adapter sequences along with Illumina sample barcodes. The TCR alpha and beta cDNA libraries were sequenced on the Illumina HiSeq platform using custom primers. From the authors' description of their analysis: MiGEC was used to process raw reads and extract unique molecular identifiers, and MiXCR was used to find CDR3 positions. Recombination models were inferred per individual with the repgenHMM and IGoR tools using an EM algorithm. The analysis of shared clonotypes was done with the tcR package in R, with sharing normalized by the product of cloneset sizes. To study raw recombination free of thymic and clonal selection effects, out-of-frame nonproductive sequences were analyzed. TCRdb reran the public reads through fastp at Q25 and MiXCR, keeping productive beta chains. Each entry merges the rows of one CDR3 protein and shows their most common DNA and genes. These V and J calls derive from TCRdb rather than the authors' analysis. The sample records hundreds of thousands of distinct CDR3 sequences, 15% to 20% of which are singletons. About 12% of the sample belongs to the ten largest clones.

All donors were healthy Caucasians. Three pairs of female monozygotic twins, all aged roughly 18 to 29 years, were included in the twin cohort. The RNA used for TCR libraries was isolated from peripheral blood mononuclear cells. Concerning this clonotype itself: This receptor's antigen is unknown. No per-base quality is available; no much larger clone lies one base away.

V lost 3 bases and J lost 3 bases; the stretch between them is 9 bases long. The CDR3 contains 13 residues, cysteine and phenylalanine counted. The kept DNA is CDR3 alone, 39 bases in frame from the first base. CDR1 and CDR2 are drawn from the germline V gene (reference sequence): DFQATT, SNEGSKA. The data also belong to a second study, concerning T cells expressing NK-cell markers. Drawing on the second study: Eight or nine donors provided sorted CD3+CD56+NKG2C+, CD3+CD56+NKG2C- and CD3+CD56-NKG2C+ T-cell subsets, whose TCR beta-chain repertoires were profiled. Among the eight sequenced donors, seven were HCMV-seropositive and one was HCMV-seronegative. To restrict sorting to alphabetaTCR-expressing T cells, an anti-gammadeltaTCR antibody was added in several experiments. In six donors, the dominant CD3+CD56+NKG2C+ clonotypes were found to rank among the top 10 CD8+ clonotypes and to make up 1.0-7.0% of CD8+ T cells. Those dominant clonotypes were again the most abundant among CD3+CD56-NKG2C+ cells in a handful of donors, at roughly 25-60.1%. Whether the expanded NKG2C-expressing T cell clones were specific for HCMV antigens was left unclear. The eight sequenced donors were randomly selected healthy volunteers, three men and five women. HCMV serostatus was determined by detecting HCMV-specific IgG in serum with a commercial ELISA kit. For six donors, bulk peripheral blood T-cell repertoires were also sequenced from unsorted PBMC. MIGEC handled demultiplexing of the reads and grouping by UMI, while MiTCR was used to assemble and quantify clonotypes. To remove erroneous sequences, TCR cDNA sequences were retained only when supported by two or more reads. The tcR package was used for downstream repertoire analysis, and clonotypes were matched across fractions by CDR3 nucleotide sequence plus V segment. VDJmatch was used to annotate antigen specificity against VDJdb, with one amino acid substitution in CDR3 permitted.

Material: PBMCs. The rearranged segments are TRBV20-1 and TRBJ1-5; tentative D gene TRBD1, with 6 bases matching. The receptor comes from a woman between 18 and 30 years old in good health. In nucleotides, the sequence is TGCAGTGCTAGCGGGGGGGCCAATCAGCCCCAGCATTTT. It encodes CSASGGANQPQHF.